The present TCR beta chain was sequenced within a study of blood T cell repertoires in COVID-19. Study details: Acute-phase and convalescent COVID-19 samples originated in the United States, Italy and Spain.

The CDR3 has 14 residues. Germline CDR1 is MNHEY and CDR2 is SVGAGI. Trimming left V 3 bases short and J 4 bases short, with 11 bases between. In the source study's methods: Reference gene primer amplification in the assay estimated nucleated cell counts. Generated by immunoSEQ multiplex PCR, the TCRdb table keeps only in-frame clones and is missing some. Clone size and V and J calls were adopted from that table, with D and trimming inferred from the DNA. The sample lists about 150,000 clones, approximately 83% seen once, with less than 3.5% in the top ten. The specimen was peripheral blood. The sequence was collected from a woman aged 60-70 years with acute or convalescent COVID-19. The chain uses TRBV6-5 and TRBJ2-3; TRBD2 is a possible D gene (6 bases). For the CDR3, the DNA is TGTGCCAGCAGTTATCGGGGGAACCCAGATACGCAGTATTTT. Residues: CASSYRGNPDTQYF.